This T cell receptor beta chain was captured in a study of CD8 T cells in Susac syndrome. An amount of RNA that ranged from roughly 0.45 to 1 ug was reverse transcribed with random hexamers. Via MiXCR, TCRdb re-called the immunoSEQ multiplex PCR reads, giving one row per CDR3 protein. The repertoire consists of roughly 200,000 distinct CDR3 sequences, with 95% occurring once and the leading ten covering 0.082%. Peripheral blood CD8+ and CD4+ T cells were profiled by TCR beta sequencing. Sequenced input: CD4+ T cells from PBMCs. The sequence derives from a human donor with multiple sclerosis.

The CDR3 DNA is TGCGCCAGCAGTCAATCGGAGGGAAGCAATCAGCCCCAGCATTTT. As protein: CASSQSEGSNQPQHF. This chain joins TRBV23-1 and TRBJ1-5; the D is unclear. TRBV23-1 is known as an ORF, though its function is uncertain. V was shortened by 0 bases and J by 1 base, with 7 bases between the two germline ends. This CDR3 contains 15 residues.